This TCR beta chain was sequenced in a study of spatial heterogeneity in lung cancer. The study's findings and limits: The study found that ubiquitous and regional expanded TCR counts tracked ubiquitous and regional nonsynonymous mutations, respectively. Tracking of tumor mutation counts was seen in expanded intratumoral alpha and beta TCR counts.

Unique molecular identifiers tagged every individual TCR cDNA molecule. A single record per CDR3 protein comes from TCRdb applying MiXCR to the 5' RACE reads. This table holds more than 2,500 distinct CDR3 sequences, 6.5% to 9% found once. The table lists this clonotype with a few counts. Its antigen remains unidentified. Specified time point: sample taken at primary tumor resection. Whole RNA, isolated from tumor, nontumor lung or frozen PBMC, was sequenced without prior sorting. Here the sequenced sample was lung tumor tissue, taken at surgery. The clonotype comes from a female donor with early-stage non-small cell lung cancer.

CDR3 in amino acids: CASSSPGPQETQYF. DNA for the CDR3: TGTGCCAGCAGCTCTCCGGGACCTCAAGAGACCCAGTACTTC. The chain employs TRBV5-6 and TRBJ2-5; D is perhaps TRBD1 or TRBD2 (5 bases each). The V end was cut by 3 bases, the J end by 2 bases, with 11 bases between. This CDR3 comprises 14 residues. The V gene's germline CDR1 is SGHDT and CDR2 YYEEEE.